Listed below are T cell receptor beta chains from one sample, sequenced in a study of cytomegalovirus exposure and HLA in healthy donors. Libraries were prepared by immunoSEQ multiplex PCR; TCRdb keeps only in-frame clonotypes and omits some of them. Of 120,000 to 150,000 clones in the sample, about four fifths are singletons; the top ten hold 4.5% to 6%. Sequenced material: PBMCs. The receptors stem from a man younger than 45 in good health and CMV-seropositive. Each CDR3 is given with its conserved first and last residue. The D gene is left open where the match is weak. Rows may omit the clone size; those that give it use once, few, many or a size class.

cdr3_nt: TGTGCCAGCACCTCGTGGAAGGCGGGGGGTCAGTTCTTC
cdr3_aa: CASTSWKAGGQFF
d_call: TRBD2
v_call: TRBV27
j_call: TRBJ2-1
clone_size: -

cdr3_nt: TGTGCCAGCAGCCTTAGACAGGGGTGGTATGAAAATGAGCAGTTCTTC
cdr3_aa: CASSLRQGWYENEQFF
d_call: TRBD1
v_call: TRBV9
j_call: TRBJ2-1
clone_size: once

cdr3_nt: TGCGCCAGCAGCTCCACAGGGGCAACTAATGAAAAACTGTTTTTT
cdr3_aa: CASSSTGATNEKLFF
d_call: TRBD1
v_call: TRBV5-1
j_call: TRBJ1-4
clone_size: once

cdr3_nt: TGTGCCAGCAGCGCACTCCAGGAGAACACTGAAGCTTTCTTT
cdr3_aa: CASSALQENTEAFF
d_call: -
v_call: TRBV6-6
j_call: TRBJ1-1
clone_size: -

cdr3_nt: TGTGCCAGCAGTTATCGGCCCAGCGGGAATCAAGAGACCCAGTACTTC
cdr3_aa: CASSYRPSGNQETQYF
d_call: TRBD2
v_call: TRBV6-5
j_call: TRBJ2-5
clone_size: -

cdr3_nt: TGTGCCAGCACCCATCCGGGGGGACTATTAGTAAGCTCCTACGAGCAGTACTTC
cdr3_aa: CASTHPGGLLVSSYEQYF
d_call: TRBD2
v_call: TRBV9
j_call: TRBJ2-7
clone_size: -

cdr3_nt: TGTGCCAGCAGCCGTGGGCCGCCCTACGAGCAGTACTTC
cdr3_aa: CASSRGPPYEQYF
d_call: -
v_call: TRBV11-3
j_call: TRBJ2-7
clone_size: -

cdr3_nt: TGTGCCAGCAGTTTATCAGCGGGGGCTGGAAACACCATATATTTT
cdr3_aa: CASSLSAGAGNTIYF
d_call: -
v_call: TRBV28
j_call: TRBJ1-3
clone_size: -

cdr3_nt: TGTGCCAGCTCACCACTAGAGGCGAGCGGGAGGGCCATGATCACCGGGGAGCTGTTTTTT
cdr3_aa: CASSPLEASGRAMITGELFF
d_call: TRBD2
v_call: TRBV18
j_call: TRBJ2-2
clone_size: -

cdr3_nt: TGTGCCAGCAGTTACTCGCGGACAGGGCTTCAGCCCCAGCATTTT
cdr3_aa: CASSYSRTGLQPQHF
d_call: TRBD1
v_call: TRBV6-5
j_call: TRBJ1-5
clone_size: -

cdr3_nt: TGTGCCAGCAGTTACCCAGGACAGTTCGAGCAGTACTTC
cdr3_aa: CASSYPGQFEQYF
d_call: -
v_call: TRBV6-5
j_call: TRBJ2-7
clone_size: -

cdr3_nt: TGCGCCAGCAGTCCCGGGACAGCCCGACGCGGACCCACGGTCGAGCAGTACTTC
cdr3_aa: CASSPGTARRGPTVEQYF
d_call: TRBD1
v_call: TRBV10-1
j_call: TRBJ2-7
clone_size: once

cdr3_nt: TGTGCCAGTAGTCCAGGGGAGGGGCCCTCCTACAATGAGCAGTTCTTC
cdr3_aa: CASSPGEGPSYNEQFF
d_call: -
v_call: TRBV19
j_call: TRBJ2-1
clone_size: -

cdr3_nt: TGCGCCAGCAGCTTGGTTTCGCCGGCCGGGGAGCTGTTTTTT
cdr3_aa: CASSLVSPAGELFF
d_call: -
v_call: TRBV5-1
j_call: TRBJ2-2
clone_size: -

cdr3_nt: TGCGCCAGCAGCCAAGAGTTGCAGATCTCTGGAAACACCATATATTTT
cdr3_aa: CASSQELQISGNTIYF
d_call: -
v_call: TRBV4-1
j_call: TRBJ1-3
clone_size: -

cdr3_nt: TGTGCCAGCCATACAGGGACAGACTACAATGAGCAGTTCTTC
cdr3_aa: CASHTGTDYNEQFF
d_call: TRBD1
v_call: TRBV2
j_call: TRBJ2-1
clone_size: few

cdr3_nt: TGCAGCGTGACTCAGGGGGCTGGAAACACCATATATTTT
cdr3_aa: CSVTQGAGNTIYF
d_call: TRBD1
v_call: TRBV29-1
j_call: TRBJ1-3
clone_size: -

cdr3_nt: TGCGCCAGCAGCTGGGCCTTGAGGGATACAATCTCCTACGAGCAGTACTTC
cdr3_aa: CASSWALRDTISYEQYF
d_call: -
v_call: TRBV5-1
j_call: TRBJ2-7
clone_size: -

cdr3_nt: TGTGCCACCAGCAGAGACGGGGAAGGGGGGGCCAACGTCCTGACTTTC
cdr3_aa: CATSRDGEGGANVLTF
d_call: -
v_call: TRBV15
j_call: TRBJ2-6
clone_size: -

cdr3_nt: TGTGCCAGCAGCCCCACCCGATCTGTTACTAGCACAGATACGCAGTATTTT
cdr3_aa: CASSPTRSVTSTDTQYF
d_call: -
v_call: TRBV7-9
j_call: TRBJ2-3
clone_size: -

cdr3_nt: TGTGCCATCAGTCCTGAGGAGTACGAGCAGTACTTC
cdr3_aa: CAISPEEYEQYF
d_call: -
v_call: TRBV10-3
j_call: TRBJ2-7
clone_size: once

cdr3_nt: TGTGCCTGGAGGACCCCGGGACAGGGACGAGAAAAACTGTTTTTT
cdr3_aa: CAWRTPGQGREKLFF
d_call: TRBD1
v_call: TRBV30
j_call: TRBJ1-4
clone_size: -

cdr3_nt: TGTGCCAGCAGCCTTAGCGGGGGGGTCGAGACCCAGTACTTC
cdr3_aa: CASSLSGGVETQYF
d_call: TRBD2
v_call: TRBV7-7
j_call: TRBJ2-5
clone_size: -

cdr3_nt: TGTGCCTGGAGTCAGCAGACAGGGTACAATCAGCCCCAGCATTTT
cdr3_aa: CAWSQQTGYNQPQHF
d_call: TRBD1
v_call: TRBV30
j_call: TRBJ1-5
clone_size: -

cdr3_nt: TGCGCCAGCAGCTTGGTCAGGGCCAGCTCCTACGAGCAGTACTTC
cdr3_aa: CASSLVRASSYEQYF
d_call: -
v_call: TRBV5-1
j_call: TRBJ2-7
clone_size: -

cdr3_nt: TGCGCCAACAGCTTATCACGGGCGGGGGCAGAGACCCAGTACTTC
cdr3_aa: CANSLSRAGAETQYF
d_call: -
v_call: TRBV5-1
j_call: TRBJ2-5
clone_size: -

cdr3_nt: TGCGCCAGCGGCAGGGGGCCAAACACCGGGGAGCTGTTTTTT
cdr3_aa: CASGRGPNTGELFF
d_call: TRBD1
v_call: TRBV10-2
j_call: TRBJ2-2
clone_size: -

cdr3_nt: TGTGCCAGCAGCGTCGTCGGGGATTCACCCCTCCACTTT
cdr3_aa: CASSVVGDSPLHF
d_call: -
v_call: TRBV7-9
j_call: TRBJ1-6
clone_size: -

cdr3_nt: TGTGCCAGCAGTACCGGGACAGGGGTATACAATGAGCAGTTCTTC
cdr3_aa: CASSTGTGVYNEQFF
d_call: TRBD1
v_call: TRBV27
j_call: TRBJ2-1
clone_size: few

cdr3_nt: TGCGCCACCAGACAGGGGTTCGGCAATGAGCAGTTCTTC
cdr3_aa: CATRQGFGNEQFF
d_call: TRBD1
v_call: TRBV10-2
j_call: TRBJ2-1
clone_size: -

cdr3_nt: TGCGCCAGCAGCCAAAGATACCAGGGGGGCAGGTACAATGAGCAGTTCTTC
cdr3_aa: CASSQRYQGGRYNEQFF
d_call: -
v_call: TRBV4-3
j_call: TRBJ2-1
clone_size: -

cdr3_nt: TGTGCCAGCAGCCGACTAGCGGGAGGTGGGGAGCTGTTTTTT
cdr3_aa: CASSRLAGGGELFF
d_call: TRBD2
v_call: TRBV28
j_call: TRBJ2-2
clone_size: once

cdr3_nt: TGTGCCAGCTCACCCCCCGAGGGCACGCAGTATTTT
cdr3_aa: CASSPPEGTQYF
d_call: -
v_call: TRBV18
j_call: TRBJ2-3
clone_size: -

cdr3_nt: TGTGCCAGCAGTTTGCGGGGGATGGGCATCGAGACCCAGTACTTC
cdr3_aa: CASSLRGMGIETQYF
d_call: TRBD2
v_call: TRBV28
j_call: TRBJ2-5
clone_size: -

cdr3_nt: TGTGCCAGCAGCCGAGGGACAGACACTGAAGCTTTCTTT
cdr3_aa: CASSRGTDTEAFF
d_call: TRBD1
v_call: TRBV7-9
j_call: TRBJ1-1
clone_size: -

cdr3_nt: TGTGCCAGCAGCCCACGGGTTGAAGCTTTCTTT
cdr3_aa: CASSPRVEAFF
d_call: -
v_call: TRBV7-2
j_call: TRBJ1-1
clone_size: -

cdr3_nt: TGTGCCAGCAGCTTAGGCTACGGGGGGCTAGATAAGCCCCAGCATTTT
cdr3_aa: CASSLGYGGLDKPQHF
d_call: -
v_call: TRBV7-9
j_call: TRBJ1-5
clone_size: -

cdr3_nt: TGTGCCAGCAGCTTAGGGAGGGGGACAGGGGGCACTAACTATGGCTACACCTTC
cdr3_aa: CASSLGRGTGGTNYGYTF
d_call: TRBD1
v_call: TRBV7-2
j_call: TRBJ1-2
clone_size: -